The 30 T cell receptor beta chains below all came from one sample that was sequenced in a study of vaccination and CD4 T cells after COVID-19. The treatment: approximately 10-day PBMC culture with coronavirus spike peptide pools or control peptides (ViraFEST assay). Their antigens are not known. Sequenced with the Oncomine TCR Beta short-read assay was DNA taken from cultured CD4+ T cells. TCRdb ran MiXCR on the PCR reads and lists one entry per CDR3 protein. The sample consists of about 23,000 distinct CDR3 sequences, around 64% of them appearing once. The sequenced sample was CD4+ T cells from blood, cultured in vitro, obtained after SARS-CoV-2 vaccination. These receptors were collected from a human donor who received a COVID-19 vaccine.

The V and J genes are TRBV6-1 and TRBJ1-1, with D maybe TRBD1 (5 bases). CDR3 size: 16 residues. Trimming shortened V by 6 bases and J by 0 bases, and 17 bases separated the two germline ends. Germline CDR1 and CDR2: MNHNS and SASEGT. The CDR3 sequence: CASSPAGLEMNTEAFF. CDR3 DNA: TGTGCCAGCAGCCCTGCAGGGTTGGAAATGAACACTGAAGCTTTCTTT.

CDR3 DNA: TGTGCCAGCAGGGCCAACGGACAGGGCGATCAGCCCCAGCATTTT. Translation gives CASRANGQGDQPQHF. V is TRBV6-1 and J is TRBJ1-5; TRBD1 matches 8 bases. The germline V gene encodes CDR1 MNHNS and CDR2 SASEGT. V lost 6 bases, J lost 5 bases, and 9 bases stayed unmatched. CDR3 length: 15 amino acids.

This rearrangement joins TRBV7-9 to TRBJ1-6, with TRBD1 matching 7 bases. The germline V gene encodes CDR1 SEHNR and CDR2 FQNEAQ (reference sequence). This CDR3 comprises 15 residues. V shed 6 bases and J 7 bases; nucleotides not matched to a gene: 9. CDR3 sequence: CASSPTGTWNSPLHF. The DNA for the CDR3 is TGTGCCAGCAGTCCGACAGGGACGTGGAATTCACCCCTCCACTTT.

The chain has TRBV6-1 and TRBJ1-4, with D possibly TRBD1 on 5 matching bases. Germline V lookup: CDR1 MNHNS, CDR2 SASEGT. Trimming left V 6 bases short and J 1 base short, with 9 bases between. This CDR3 is 14 amino acids long. The CDR3 region has the DNA TGTGCCAGCAGCAGGGCGCGAACTAATGAAAAACTGTTTTTT. Its protein product is CASSRARTNEKLFF.

The sample holds one count of this clonotype. V usage is TRBV10-1 and J usage is TRBJ2-3, with 7 bases matching TRBD1. The ends lost 4 bases at V and 1 base at J; junction bases unmatched: 2. In germline, CDR1 is WNHNN, CDR2 SYGVQD (reference sequence). This CDR3 has 14 residues. The DNA of the CDR3 is TGCGCCAGCAGTGTGCAGGGGGGCACAGATACGCAGTATTTT. It yields the protein CASSVQGGTDTQYF.

This chain joins TRBV6-1 and TRBJ1-2; 9 bases agree with TRBD1. The CDR3 loop spans 15 amino acids. Trimming removed 4 bases from V and 5 bases from J; junction bases left unmatched: 8. Germline V gives CDR1 MNHNS, CDR2 SASEGT. CDR3 amino acids: CASSALPGQGYGYTF. In nucleotides, the CDR3 is TGTGCCAGCAGTGCACTCCCGGGACAGGGATATGGCTACACCTTC.

CDR3 loop: CASSFSYNEQFF. The CDR3 DNA sequence: TGTGCCAGCAGCTTCTCCTACAATGAGCAGTTCTTC. The chain links TRBV7-2 to TRBJ2-1; D is ambiguous. V lost 3 bases to trimming and J lost 0 bases, with 0 bases between them. The CDR3 runs to 12 residues. Germline values: CDR1 SGHTA, CDR2 FQGNSA.

The V and J genes are TRBV20-1 and TRBJ2-5; 8 bases align to TRBD2. CDR1 DFQATT and CDR2 SNEGSKA come from the germline V gene (reference sequence). Trimming cost V 7 bases and J 5 bases; bases outside gene matches: 9. The CDR3 length is 13 residues. The CDR3 nucleotides are TGCAGTGGGTCGGGGGGGGCGAGGGAGACCCAGTACTTC. Translating it yields CSGSGGARETQYF.

The V and J genes are TRBV24-1 and TRBJ2-5, with 9 bases aligning to TRBD2. Per the germline V gene, CDR1 is KGHDR and CDR2 is SFDVKD. This CDR3 contains 14 residues. With 8 bases clipped from V and 4 bases from J, the junction kept 7 bases outside the gene matches. CDR3 coding DNA: TGTGCCACCATGGCGGGGGGGCCGGGAGAGACCCAGTACTTC. Translation gives CATMAGGPGETQYF.

The chain uses TRBV2 and TRBJ2-5; 11 bases match TRBD1. Germline CDR1 reads SNHLY; CDR2 reads FYNNEI. CDR3 length: 14 residues. The junction had 1 base not matched to a gene; V was cut back by 5 bases and J by 2 bases. CDR3 sequence reads: CASSRDRGQETQYF. The CDR3 DNA follows: TGTGCCAGCAGTCGGGACAGGGGGCAAGAGACCCAGTACTTC.

The chain is built from TRBV30 and TRBJ2-5, with 12 bases that match TRBD2. Germline CDR1 reads GTSNPN; CDR2 reads SVGIG (reference sequence). V lost 5 bases, J lost 3 bases, and 16 bases stayed unmatched. The CDR3 has 18 residues. CDR3 in DNA: TGTGCCTGGGGTTCCGGTTCACTAGCGGGGGGCCGGAAAGAGACCCAGTACTTC. Translation: CAWGSGSLAGGRKETQYF. The full variable domain, its missing parts supplied by reference TRBV30 and TRBJ2-5, is SQTIHQWPATLVQPVGSPLSLECTVEGTSNPNLYWYRQAAGRGLQLLFYSVGIGQISSEVPQNLSASRPQDRQFILSSKKLLLSDSGFYLCAWGSGSLAGGRKETQYFGPGTRLLVL.

This chain links TRBV20-1 with TRBJ1-2; D gene uncertain. CDR1 and CDR2 (germline): DFQATT, SNEGSKA (reference sequence). This CDR3 is 11 amino acids long. V dropped 3 bases and J dropped 5 bases, with 7 bases sitting between them. CDR3 sequence: CSARLLYGYTF. CDR3 in DNA: TGCAGTGCTAGGCTTCTTTATGGCTACACCTTC.

The V and J genes are TRBV10-3 and TRBJ1-6; tentative D call: TRBD1 (6 bases). This CDR3 spans 14 amino acids. The V end was cut by 6 bases, the J end by 5 bases, with 11 bases between. Germline assignment: CDR1 ENHRY and CDR2 SYGVKD. CDR3 region: CAIRLDRHNSPLHF. The CDR3, as DNA: TGTGCCATCAGGCTGGACAGACATAATTCACCCCTCCACTTT.

The rearrangement joins TRBV18 to TRBJ1-3; D gene unclear. The germline V gene has CDR1 KGHSH and CDR2 LQKENI. CDR3 length: 16 amino acids. With 6 bases removed from V and 0 bases from J, the gap between germline ends came to 15 bases. The CDR3 DNA follows: TGTGCCAGCTCCCCGGTGGGCGATTCCTCTGGAAACACCATATATTTT. Its protein is CASSPVGDSSGNTIYF.

V and J are TRBV20-1 and TRBJ2-7; the match to TRBD1 covers 9 bases. CDR1 is DFQATT and CDR2 is SNEGSKA in the germline V gene (reference sequence). With 6 bases clipped from V and 3 bases from J, the junction kept 6 bases outside the gene matches. This CDR3 comprises 13 residues. CDR3 in DNA: TGCAGTGCATCACGGGGACAGGGCTACGAGCAGTACTTC. Translated: CSASRGQGYEQYF.

The V gene is TRBV24-1, the J gene TRBJ2-2; 8 nucleotides match TRBD1. V was pared by 3 bases and J by 4 bases, with 6 bases of the junction left unmatched. CDR1 and CDR2 from the germline V gene are KGHDR and SFDVKD. The CDR3 runs to 16 residues. CDR3 DNA sequence: TGTGCCACCAGTGATCCTAGACAGGGGACCACCGGGGAGCTGTTTTTT. Residues: CATSDPRQGTTGELFF.

This clonotype was seen more than once but under ten times. The CDR3 nucleotides are TGTGCCAGCAGTGGACAGGGTATCTATGGCTACACCTTC. It translates to CASSGQGIYGYTF. The rearrangement uses TRBV6-1 and TRBJ1-2; 7 bases are shared with TRBD1. This CDR3 is 13 amino acids long. V lost 4 bases to trimming and J lost 4 bases; unmatched junction nucleotides: 3. Looked up from germline, CDR1 is MNHNS and CDR2 is SASEGT.

This chain uses TRBV7-2 with TRBJ2-7; 10 bases match TRBD1. The CDR3 runs to 14 residues. Germline-derived CDR1 and CDR2 are SGHTA and FQGNSA. With V trimmed by 2 bases and J by 6 bases, 4 bases remained unmatched. DNA of the CDR3: TGTGCCAGCAGCTTAAGGACAGGGGGAGGCGAGCAGTACTTC. Encoded protein: CASSLRTGGGEQYF.

The chain is built from TRBV9 and TRBJ1-2, with 9 bases lining up with TRBD1. V shed 3 bases, J shed 8 bases, and the junction held 5 bases outside the gene matches. The germline gives CDR1 SGDLS, CDR2 YYNGEE. This CDR3 has 13 amino acids. CDR3: CASSEGTGFGYTF. DNA for the CDR3: TGTGCCAGCAGCGAGGGGACAGGGTTCGGCTACACCTTC.

V is TRBV5-1 and J is TRBJ1-1, with D perhaps TRBD1 (5 bases). Trimming left V 2 bases short and J 0 bases short, with 17 bases between. CDR3 size: 17 residues. The germline V gene encodes CDR1 SGHRS and CDR2 YFSETQ. The CDR3 region is CASSFNRQDTLNTEAFF. DNA for the CDR3: TGCGCCAGCAGCTTCAATCGGCAGGACACACTGAACACTGAAGCTTTCTTT.

By share, this clonotype ranks as large. V usage is TRBV24-1 and J usage is TRBJ2-5; no definite D call. This CDR3 comprises 15 residues. Germline V lookup: CDR1 KGHDR, CDR2 SFDVKD. With 0 bases removed from V and 3 bases from J, the gap between germline ends came to 10 bases. This chain's CDR3 is CATSDLKGRKETQYF. Written as DNA, the CDR3 is TGTGCCACCAGTGATTTGAAGGGCAGAAAAGAGACCCAGTACTTC.

In this sample, this clonotype turned up a few times. V is TRBV2 and J is TRBJ1-1; possible D gene TRBD1, 6 bases. This CDR3 is 16 amino acids long. Germline CDR1 and CDR2: SNHLY and FYNNEI. V lost 5 bases, J lost 6 bases, and 22 bases lay in between. The CDR3 bases are TGTGCCAGCAGTATAATTTCAGGGGCGCGATTGCCTGAAGCTTTCTTT. This gives the protein CASSIISGARLPEAFF.

The V call is TRBV19, the J call TRBJ1-1; D gene uncertain. V was cut by 7 bases and J by 1 base, with 13 bases left in between. The CDR3 spans 14 residues. Germline CDR1 is LNHDA and CDR2 is SQIVND (reference sequence). The CDR3: CASKGVGSNTEAFF. As DNA, the CDR3 is TGTGCCAGTAAGGGAGTGGGGTCGAACACTGAAGCTTTCTTT.

The rearrangement uses TRBV3-1 and TRBJ1-1; D is possibly TRBD1 (5 bases). V was shortened by 4 bases and J by 5 bases, with 14 bases between the two germline ends. The CDR3 is 14 residues long. Per germline, CDR1 LGHDT and CDR2 YNNKEL (reference sequence). In DNA form, the CDR3 reads TGTGCCAGCAGCCGTCCCGGTGGGGGAACTGAAGCTTTCTTT. Its protein product is CASSRPGGGTEAFF.

This clonotype appeared a single time. The chain couples TRBV20-1 to TRBJ1-1, with TRBD1 identical over 10 bases. The V segment lost 3 bases and the J segment 5 bases; nucleotides outside the gene matches: 12. This CDR3 is built from 16 residues. Germline lookup yields CDR1 DFQATT and CDR2 SNEGSKA (reference sequence). This CDR3 is CSASPRDRGFGTEAFF. In DNA form, the CDR3 reads TGCAGTGCTAGCCCCCGGGACAGGGGTTTCGGTACTGAAGCTTTCTTT.

The CDR3 DNA sequence: TGCAGTGCGTGGGACAGGGGTAATTCACCCCTCCACTTT. It yields the protein CSAWDRGNSPLHF. The genes are TRBV20-1 and TRBJ1-6, with 10 nucleotides matching TRBD1. The CDR3 length is 13 residues. J lost 6 bases, V lost 6 bases, and 2 bases had no gene match. Germline V gene lookup returns CDR1 DFQATT and CDR2 SNEGSKA (reference sequence).

This rearrangement joins TRBV7-6 to TRBJ2-3; 14 nucleotides match TRBD2. The V and J ends lost 5 bases and 5 bases, in that order; junction bases with no gene match: 0. Germline CDR1 SGHVS, CDR2 FNYEAQ. CDR3 length: 14 amino acids. CDR3 in DNA: TGTGCCAGCAGCGGACTAGCGGGGGGAGATACGCAGTATTTT. Protein sequence: CASSGLAGGDTQYF.

The rearrangement links TRBV7-2 to TRBJ2-5; 13 nucleotides line up with TRBD2. Germline CDR1 reads SGHTA; CDR2 reads FQGNSA. The trim removed 4 bases at V and 4 bases at J, leaving 9 bases unmatched. The CDR3 covers 17 residues. The CDR3 region is CASSSPGLAGRGETQYF. The CDR3 DNA sequence: TGTGCCAGCAGCTCACCGGGACTAGCGGGGAGAGGAGAGACCCAGTACTTC.

The chain joins TRBV19 to TRBJ2-3; 7 positions agree with TRBD2. Germline CDR1 reads LNHDA; CDR2 reads SQIVND (reference sequence). V was clipped by 2 bases and J by 3 bases; unmatched bases: 5. CDR3 size: 15 residues. The CDR3 is CASSIRRGGTDTQYF. The CDR3 nucleotides are TGTGCCAGTAGTATAAGGCGCGGGGGAACAGATACGCAGTATTTT.

The V call is TRBV7-8, the J call TRBJ2-7, with D tentatively TRBD2 (5 bases). The CDR3 covers 14 residues. The V gene's germline CDR1 is SGHVS and CDR2 FQNEAQ. Trimming removed 5 bases from V and 0 bases from J, with 11 bases in between. The CDR3 DNA is TGTGCCAGCAGCCTACGGGGTGTCTCCTACGAGCAGTACTTC. Protein: CASSLRGVSYEQYF. Supplemented by reference TRBV7-8 and TRBJ2-7, the full variable domain reads GAGVSQSPRYKVAKRGQDVALRCDPISGHVSLFWYQQALGQGPEFLTYFQNEAQLDKSGLPSDRFFAERPEGSVSTLKIQRTQQEDSAVYLCASSLRGVSYEQYFGPGTRLTVT.